A single sample is the source of the 8 T cell receptor beta chains below, sequenced in a study of T cells in Graves' hyperthyroidism and ophthalmopathy. Regions amplified from RNA transcripts were the TCR beta CDR3 regions. In the first-round RT-PCR of the TCR CDR3, the HTBI primer set was used. TCRdb used MiXCR to reprocess the multiplex PCR reads, holding one entry per CDR3 protein. The profile shows about 700,000 distinct CDR3 sequences, roughly 15% of them singletons. Material: blood. The receptor set was obtained from a woman under 30 with Graves' hyperthyroidism.

This clonotype was picked up many times. The chain is built from TRBV27 and TRBJ2-1, with 9 bases matching TRBD1. Germline CDR1 MNHEY, CDR2 SMNVEV (reference sequence). The CDR3 is 15 amino acids. V lost 3 bases and J lost 1; bases outside the gene matches: 1. The CDR3 bases are TGTGCCAGCAGTTTTGGACAGGGGTCCTACAATGAGCAGTTCTTC. Translated, it gives CASSFGQGSYNEQFF.

This clonotype appeared many times. V usage is TRBV7-9 and J usage is TRBJ2-7; the D gene is possibly TRBD1 (6 bases). Germline V gene data show CDR1 as SEHNR and CDR2 as FQNEAQ (reference sequence). The CDR3 loop spans 12 amino acids. Trimming left V 5 bases short and J 5 bases short, with 10 bases between. CDR3 sequence (DNA): TGTGCCAGCAGCCCGGACAGCAACGAGCAGTACTTC. It yields the protein CASSPDSNEQYF.

At least ten counts were recorded for this clonotype. The V gene is TRBV6-1, the J gene TRBJ1-6; 7 nucleotides align to TRBD1. Germline lookup yields CDR1 MNHNS and CDR2 SASEGT. The CDR3 has 15 amino acids. After removal of 4 bases from V and 7 bases from J, the junction contained 7 bases not matched to a gene. This CDR3 is CASSGGRGRNSPLHF. The CDR3 DNA follows: TGTGCCAGCAGTGGCGGGAGGGGGCGAAATTCACCCCTCCACTTT.

The chain has TRBV2 and TRBJ1-5, with D tentatively TRBD1 (5 bases). V was cut by 6 bases and J by 7 bases, with 13 bases left in between. The CDR3 runs 13 residues. Germline V gene data show CDR1 as SNHLY and CDR2 as FYNNEI. The CDR3 nucleotides are TGTGCCAGCAGCCCGGGGACCAGACAGCCCCAGCATTTT. Translating gives CASSPGTRQPQHF.

This clonotype was observed many times. The chain is built from TRBV19 and TRBJ1-5; TRBD1 is a possible D gene (5 bases). V was pared by 9 bases and J by 11 bases, with 20 bases between. The CDR3 has 13 amino acids. From germline, CDR1 is LNHDA and CDR2 SQIVND (reference sequence). For the CDR3, the DNA is TGTGCCAGCACGCGGACCGGCGTAGGGGCCCAGCATTTT. It encodes CASTRTGVGAQHF.

This clonotype was counted between two and nine times. The chain is built from TRBV7-6 and TRBJ1-2; D is unresolved. Trimming removed 1 base at V and 6 bases at J, with 6 bases between. The germline gives CDR1 SGHVS, CDR2 FNYEAQ. The CDR3 totals 12 residues. This CDR3 reads CASSLEGDGYTF. The CDR3 coding sequence is TGTGCCAGCAGCTTAGAGGGCGATGGCTACACCTTC.

The chain couples TRBV9 to TRBJ2-3; D ambiguous. From germline, CDR1 is SGDLS and CDR2 YYNGEE. This CDR3 is built from 15 residues. The V and J ends lost 0 bases and 3 bases respectively, with 11 bases between them. The CDR3 DNA sequence: TGTGCCAGCAGCGTAGAATCCCGAGCGACAGATACGCAGTATTTT. This gives the protein CASSVESRATDTQYF.

This clonotype appeared many times. The chain combines TRBV29-1 with TRBJ2-7; possibly TRBD1 for D (6 bases). Trimming took 0 bases from V and 5 from J, leaving 11 bases between them. The CDR3 spans 13 residues. Germline V gene lookup returns CDR1 SQVTM and CDR2 ANQGSEA. The DNA for the CDR3 is TGCAGCGTTGAAGATCAACAGGGCGACGAGCAGTACTTC. Translated: CSVEDQQGDEQYF.